A single sample is the source of the 27 T cell receptor beta chains below, sequenced in a study of T cell responses to AZD1222 COVID-19 vaccine (dated by TCRdb to the early 2020s). Libraries were constructed by the immunoSEQ multiplex PCR assay. TCRdb provides this immuneACCESS table in a form limited to in-frame rearrangements. Some clones are lacking; in checked studies, under half of them reflect an unresolved V gene, and why the rest are absent is not known. This sample has 100,000 to 120,000 clones in its table, and about 90% of those were observed once. The ten largest account for roughly 7.8% of the sample. The sample's time point label, decoded: baseline before first vaccination. Sequenced here: peripheral blood, sampled on day 0 of AZD1222 vaccination. The receptors here all came from an adult in good health.

The rearrangement joins TRBV5-5 to TRBJ2-1; D remains ambiguous. This CDR3 is built from 15 residues. Germline CDR1 and CDR2: SGHKS and YYEKEE (reference sequence). V lost 3 bases and J lost 5, with 15 bases in between. The CDR3 DNA sequence: TGTGCCAGCAGCTGGACGGCACTGATCAACAATGAGCAGTTCTTC. Its translation: CASSWTALINNEQFF.

The gene calls are TRBV30 and TRBJ1-5; possibly TRBD1 for D (6 bases). The CDR3 loop spans 15 amino acids. CDR1 and CDR2 (germline): GTSNPN, SVGIG (reference sequence). V lost 4 bases and J lost 5, with 18 bases in between. In nucleotides, the CDR3 is TGTGCCTGGAACGGGGGGCTAGGGACGGATCAGCCCCAGCATTTT. It is translated as CAWNGGLGTDQPQHF.

This chain links TRBV6-2 or TRBV6-3 with TRBJ1-5, with 9 bases fitting TRBD1. Germline V CDR1 and CDR2: MNHEY, SVGEGT. Germline trimming cut 5 bases from V and 6 bases from J; bases unmatched to any gene: 8. The CDR3 covers 15 residues. The CDR3 DNA sequence: TGTGCCAGCAGTGGGGGACAGGGTAGTCTTCAGCCCCAGCATTTT. It encodes CASSGGQGSLQPQHF.

The rearrangement links TRBV23-1 to TRBJ2-1; D is uncertain. TRBV23-1 is an ORF; its function is uncertain. The length of the CDR3 is 13 residues. V lost 8 bases and J 0 bases, leaving 8 bases between the germline ends. CDR3 in amino acids: CASPDNSYNEQFF. CDR3 DNA sequence: TGCGCCAGCCCAGACAACTCCTACAATGAGCAGTTCTTC.

The CDR3: CASSFRAGLSGNTIYF. The CDR3 bases are TGTGCCAGCAGCTTTCGCGCGGGCCTCTCTGGAAACACCATATATTTT. This chain joins TRBV5-6 and TRBJ1-3; the D is unclear. This CDR3 has 16 residues. The germline V gene encodes CDR1 SGHDT and CDR2 YYEEEE. V was clipped by 2 bases and J by 0 bases, with 12 bases between them.

This rearrangement joins TRBV28 to TRBJ1-2; no clear D. Germline CDR1 is MDHEN and CDR2 is SYDVKM. The CDR3 runs to 13 residues. Trimming stripped 6 bases from V and 2 bases from J, with 10 bases between. CDR3 residues: CASRVANNYGYTF. Here the CDR3 DNA reads TGTGCCAGCAGGGTCGCGAACAACTATGGCTACACCTTC.

In this sample, this clone turned up once. The V call is TRBV7-2, the J call TRBJ1-2; D remains unclear. Trimming shortened V by 4 bases and J by 4 bases, and 10 bases separated the two germline ends. Germline V gene sequence: CDR1 SGHTA, CDR2 FQGNSA. This CDR3 has 13 residues. The CDR3 protein is CASSSLSPYGYTF. The CDR3 coding sequence is TGTGCCAGCAGCTCGCTTAGCCCCTATGGCTACACCTTC.

The chain employs TRBV11-2 and TRBJ2-7, with D hard to call. V shed 3 bases and J shed 9 bases, with 12 bases lying between them. The CDR3 totals 12 residues. Germline CDR1 SGHAT, CDR2 FQNNGV. CDR3 amino acids: CASSFALDAQYF. The CDR3 DNA reads as TGTGCCAGCAGCTTCGCCCTAGACGCGCAGTACTTC.

The chain combines TRBV19 with TRBJ1-2; D is perhaps TRBD1 (5 bases). Trimming took off 1 base at V and 8 bases at J, with 14 bases between the two ends. The CDR3 is 14 residues long. Germline V gene data show CDR1 as LNHDA and CDR2 as SQIVND (reference sequence). The CDR3 DNA reads TGTGCCAGTAGTATAGGTGGGATGACAGTCGGCTACACCTTC. It translates to CASSIGGMTVGYTF.

This clone is labeled medium-sized. The V and J genes are TRBV28 and TRBJ2-1, with D possibly called TRBD1 or TRBD2 (5 bases each). The CDR3 covers 11 residues. V lost 4 bases and J lost 13, with 11 bases in between. Germline V gene lookup returns CDR1 MDHEN and CDR2 SYDVKM. The CDR3 nucleotides are TGTGCCAGCAGTTCTCCGGGACGCCAGTTCTTC. Residues: CASSSPGRQFF. The full variable domain, in which reference TRBV28 and TRBJ2-1 provide the parts outside the CDR3, is DVKVTQSSRYLVKRTGEKVFLECVQDMDHENMFWYRQDPGLGLRLIYFSYDVKMKEKGDIPEGYSVSREKKERFSLILESASTNQTSMYLCASSSPGRQFFGPGTRLTVL.

The rearrangement uses TRBV2 and TRBJ1-1; D is unclear. The CDR3 consists of 15 residues. The V and J ends lost 3 bases and 0 bases respectively, with 11 bases between them. The germline CDR1 and CDR2 sequences are SNHLY and FYNNEI. The DNA of the CDR3 is TGTGCCAGCAGTGAGCGTGAAGGGCTGAACACTGAAGCTTTCTTT. It is translated as CASSEREGLNTEAFF. The entire variable domain, with the rest obtained from reference TRBV2 and TRBJ1-1, is as follows: EPEVTQTPSHQVTQMGQEVILRCVPISNHLYFYWYRQILGQKVEFLVSFYNNEISEKSEIFDDQFSVERPDGSNFTLKIRSTKLEDSAMYFCASSEREGLNTEAFFGQGTRLTVV.

This chain joins TRBV12-3 or TRBV12-4 and TRBJ1-1; D gene ambiguous. V lost 6 bases and J lost 1, with 9 bases in between. The CDR3 extends over 13 amino acids. DNA of the CDR3: TGTGCCAGCAGGAGGGAAGAGAACACTGAAGCTTTCTTT. It specifies CASRREENTEAFF.

The chain recombines TRBV14 with TRBJ1-2, with unresolved D. V lost 0 bases, J lost 4 bases, and 18 bases lay in between. This CDR3 comprises 17 residues. Looked up from germline, CDR1 is SGHDN and CDR2 is FVKESK. The CDR3, as DNA: TGTGCCAGCAGCCAAGATCGCCCGGGTACCCGGGGCTATGGCTACACCTTC. It translates to CASSQDRPGTRGYGYTF.

The J gene is TRBJ2-2, the V gene TRBV6-5; a possible D gene is TRBD1 (6 bases). The CDR3 contains 15 residues. From germline, CDR1 is MNHEY and CDR2 SVGAGI. With 0 bases removed from V and 1 base from J, the gap between germline ends came to 6 bases. CDR3 nucleotides: TGTGCCAGCAGTTACTCGACAGGGAACACCGGGGAGCTGTTTTTT. The encoded protein is CASSYSTGNTGELFF.

The chain combines TRBV28 with TRBJ1-1; D not certain. CDR3 size: 12 residues. The germline gives CDR1 MDHEN, CDR2 SYDVKM. The V end lost 8 bases, the J end lost 1 base, and 8 bases lay between the germline ends. The DNA of the CDR3 is TGTGCCAGCGGTTCACCGAACACTGAAGCTTTCTTT. Translated: CASGSPNTEAFF.

This chain joins TRBV7-6 and TRBJ1-6; D gene ambiguous. The germline V gene has CDR1 SGHVS and CDR2 FNYEAQ. The CDR3 contains 16 residues. Trimming stripped 0 bases from V and 9 bases from J, with 15 bases between. CDR3 sequence (DNA): TGTGCCAGCAGCTTAGCGCAGAGAGGAGCTCTTTCACCCCTCCACTTT. Translating gives CASSLAQRGALSPLHF.

This chain joins TRBV5-6 and TRBJ1-1; tentative D call: TRBD1 (6 bases). The CDR3 consists of 13 residues. V was clipped by 3 bases and J by 4 bases, with 10 bases between them. The germline gives CDR1 SGHDT, CDR2 YYEEEE. DNA for the CDR3: TGTGCCAGCAGCTGGCTAGGGGGCACTGAAGCTTTCTTT. Its protein product is CASSWLGGTEAFF. Full variable domain (rest looked up from reference TRBV5-6 and TRBJ1-1): DAGVTQSPTHLIKTRGQQVTLRCSPKSGHDTVSWYQQALGQGPQFIFQYYEEEERQRGNFPDRFSGHQFPNYSSELNVNALLLGDSALYLCASSWLGGTEAFFGQGTRLTVV.

The chain recombines TRBV10-2 with TRBJ1-4; D gene uncertain. Germline V lookup: CDR1 WSHSY, CDR2 SAAADI. The CDR3 is made up of 14 amino acids. V was cut by 0 bases and J by 5 bases, with 7 bases left in between. The DNA of the CDR3 is TGCGCCAGCAGTGAGTCATTTCGGAATGAAAAACTGTTTTTT. This gives the protein CASSESFRNEKLFF.

The rearrangement uses TRBV5-4 and TRBJ1-6; unclear D gene. The germline V gene has CDR1 SGHNT and CDR2 YYREEE (reference sequence). Deletions cut 2 bases from V and 7 bases from J, with 16 bases between. CDR3 length: 16 residues. This CDR3 reads CASSFPAGSRNSPLHF. CDR3 DNA sequence: TGTGCCAGCAGCTTCCCGGCAGGTAGTCGGAATTCACCCCTCCACTTT.

V and J are TRBV7-8 and TRBJ1-6, with TRBD1 identical over 9 bases. The CDR3 totals 15 residues. J lost 7 bases, V lost 6 bases, and 7 bases had no gene match. CDR1 SGHVS and CDR2 FQNEAQ come from the germline V gene. Here the CDR3 reads CASRTEQGANSPLHF. CDR3 in DNA: TGTGCCAGCAGGACCGAACAGGGGGCGAATTCACCCCTCCACTTT.

The V and J genes are TRBV30 and TRBJ1-5; 9 bases line up with TRBD1. The CDR3 is 14 residues long. Looked up from germline, CDR1 is GTSNPN and CDR2 is SVGIG (reference sequence). The J segment lost 6 bases and the V segment lost 1 base, leaving 4 bases of the junction unmatched. The CDR3 here is CAWSGDRVSQPQHF. CDR3 nucleotides: TGTGCCTGGAGTGGGGACAGGGTGAGTCAGCCCCAGCATTTT.

The genes are TRBV7-9 and TRBJ1-6; no reliable D call. V lost 5 bases and J lost 3, with 5 bases in between. Germline CDR1 SEHNR, CDR2 FQNEAQ (reference sequence). The CDR3 sequence is 13 residues long. The CDR3 coding sequence is TGTGCCAGCAGCCCGAGCTATAATTCACCCCTCCACTTT. Its protein is CASSPSYNSPLHF.

This clone was seen a handful of times. The V call is TRBV5-4, the J call TRBJ2-7; possibly TRBD1 for D (6 bases). Trimming removed 6 bases at V and 3 bases at J, with 22 bases between. CDR3 length: 16 residues. Germline CDR1 SGHNT, CDR2 YYREEE (reference sequence). The CDR3 loop reads CASTFLGDIGLYEQYF. CDR3 nucleotide sequence: TGTGCCAGCACCTTTTTAGGGGACATTGGCCTCTACGAGCAGTACTTC.

Regarding this clone: Mismatch with germline at one junction end may stem from a read error. The CDR3 reads CASSPQGVYSNSPLHF. The CDR3 bases are TGTGCCAGCTCCCCACAGGGGGTCTATAGTAATTCACCCCTCCACTTT. The chain carries TRBV18 and TRBJ1-6, with TRBD1 matching 8 bases. This CDR3 is 16 amino acids long. Germline V gene data show CDR1 as KGHSH and CDR2 as LQKENI.

The rearrangement uses TRBV2 and TRBJ1-1; 7 bases match TRBD1. After removal of 5 bases from V and 4 bases from J, the junction contained 4 bases not matched to a gene. Germline values: CDR1 SNHLY, CDR2 FYNNEI. The CDR3 runs 13 residues. This CDR3 is CASSRQGFTEAFF. In DNA, the CDR3 is TGTGCCAGCAGTCGACAGGGTTTCACTGAAGCTTTCTTT.

J is TRBJ1-1 and V is TRBV11-2, with D possibly matching TRBD1 (5 bases). V was shortened by 1 base and J by 4 bases, with 19 bases between the two germline ends. CDR3 length: 17 residues. Germline CDR1 is SGHAT and CDR2 is FQNNGV. CDR3 amino acids: CASSLVGGSQRGTEAFF. DNA of the CDR3: TGTGCCAGCAGCTTAGTTGGGGGAAGCCAACGGGGCACTGAAGCTTTCTTT.

The chain joins TRBV5-4 to TRBJ2-2; D gene unclear. Germline V CDR1 and CDR2: SGHNT, YYREEE (reference sequence). Trimming stripped 3 bases from V and 0 bases from J, with 9 bases between. The CDR3 is 15 amino acids. The CDR3: CASSSQKTNTGELFF. CDR3 DNA sequence: TGTGCCAGCAGCTCCCAGAAGACGAACACCGGGGAGCTGTTTTTT. The full variable domain, in which reference TRBV5-4 and TRBJ2-2 provide the parts outside the CDR3, is ETGVTQSPTHLIKTRGQQVTLRCSSQSGHNTVSWYQQALGQGPQFIFQYYREEENGRGNFPPRFSGLQFPNYSSELNVNALELDDSALYLCASSSQKTNTGELFFGEGSRLTVL.